The 31 T cell receptor beta chains in this list originate from one sample, sequenced in a study of cytomegalovirus exposure and HLA in healthy donors. PCR involved 60 Vbeta and 13 Jbeta primers. Here immunoSEQ multiplex PCR was the method, and the copy in TCRdb shows in-frame clones only, minus some. Among some 71,000 clones listed, roughly 80% were seen once. Sequenced sample: PBMCs. The source is a woman aged 25 to 45 in good health and CMV-seropositive.

The rearrangement joins TRBV30 to TRBJ1-1; D is unresolved. CDR3 length: 13 amino acids. The V end lost 0 bases, the J end lost 0 bases, and 5 bases lay between the germline ends. Per the germline V gene, CDR1 is GTSNPN and CDR2 is SVGIG (reference sequence). CDR3 in amino acids: CAWSVGMNTEAFF. DNA for the CDR3: TGTGCCTGGAGTGTGGGCATGAACACTGAAGCTTTCTTT.

The rearrangement joins TRBV6-7 to TRBJ1-3, with D hard to call. TRBV6-7 carries the ORF label, with uncertain function. The CDR3 is made up of 20 amino acids. Trimming left V 0 bases short and J 2 bases short, with 23 bases between. CDR3 in DNA: TGTGCCAGCAGTTACTCGATGAAAACTTATCCTGCTCCCACTGGAAACACCATATATTTT. Its translation is CASSYSMKTYPAPTGNTIYF.

The CDR3 region has the DNA TGTGCCAGCAGTCCCCCACAGGGGGCCTACGAGCAGTACTTC. Translating gives CASSPPQGAYEQYF. The chain has TRBV28 and TRBJ2-7, with 8 positions matching TRBD1. This CDR3 contains 14 residues. Germline CDR1 reads MDHEN; CDR2 reads SYDVKM. Unmatched junction bases numbered 5, after V lost 5 bases and J lost 2 bases.

This chain links TRBV7-2 with TRBJ2-1, with D unresolved. Trimming cost V 3 bases and J 0 bases, with 12 bases left between them. This CDR3 is built from 16 residues. Looked up from germline, CDR1 is SGHTA and CDR2 is FQGNSA. The CDR3 loop is CASSLGSRPSYNEQFF. In DNA, the CDR3 is TGTGCCAGCAGCTTGGGCAGCAGGCCCTCCTACAATGAGCAGTTCTTC.

The genes are TRBV27 and TRBJ2-7; TRBD2 matches at 8 bases. V was pared by 3 bases and J by 5 bases, with 21 bases of the junction left unmatched. Germline CDR1 reads MNHEY; CDR2 reads SMNVEV (reference sequence). The CDR3 runs 19 residues. The CDR3 sequence is CASSLRFKRESPAPHEQYF. The CDR3, as DNA: TGTGCCAGCAGTTTGAGGTTTAAGCGGGAGTCCCCTGCGCCCCACGAGCAGTACTTC.

This clone was observed a handful of times. The chain recombines TRBV5-1 with TRBJ1-1, with TRBD1 matching 7 bases. This CDR3 contains 15 residues. V was clipped by 3 bases and J by 4 bases; unmatched bases: 9. Germline V gives CDR1 SGHRS, CDR2 YFSETQ. The CDR3 bases are TGCGCCAGCAGCTCGGACCCCGGGACAGCCACTGAAGCTTTCTTT. It encodes CASSSDPGTATEAFF.

The rearrangement uses TRBV7-8 and TRBJ1-2; 9 bases line up with TRBD1. This CDR3 is built from 16 residues. Germline CDR1 and CDR2: SGHVS and FQNEAQ. The junction had 6 bases not matched to a gene; V was cut back by 4 bases and J by 0 bases. DNA of the CDR3: TGTGCCAGCAGCTCAGGACAGGGGCGAGCTAACTATGGCTACACCTTC. It translates to CASSSGQGRANYGYTF.

This clone was observed a handful of times. The gene calls are TRBV30 and TRBJ2-5, with D perhaps matching TRBD1 (6 bases). V was clipped by 2 bases and J by 5 bases, with 12 bases between them. Germline lookup yields CDR1 GTSNPN and CDR2 SVGIG (reference sequence). The CDR3 is 13 residues long. CDR3 sequence reads: CAWSQGDIETQYF. The CDR3 DNA sequence: TGTGCCTGGAGTCAAGGGGACATTGAGACCCAGTACTTC.

The CDR3 is CASSLPRGLAGGNEQYF. The CDR3 DNA sequence: TGTGCCAGCAGCTTGCCCCGGGGACTAGCGGGAGGAAACGAGCAGTACTTC. This chain joins TRBV5-4 and TRBJ2-7, with 15 positions matching TRBD2. Trimming cost V 1 base and J 5 bases; bases outside gene matches: 7. The CDR3 runs to 17 residues. Germline V gene sequence: CDR1 SGHNT, CDR2 YYREEE (reference sequence).

This sequence joins TRBV30 and TRBJ2-1, with D unclear. Germline CDR1 is GTSNPN and CDR2 is SVGIG (reference sequence). CDR3 size: 11 residues. Trimming cost V 0 bases and J 8 bases, with 5 bases left between them. CDR3 nucleotides: TGTGCCTGGAGTGTACGGTATGAGCAGTTCTTC. Amino acids: CAWSVRYEQFF.

This chain links TRBV5-1 with TRBJ2-7; 7 bases are a match to TRBD2. Trimming at V came to 4 bases and at J to 4 bases, leaving 5 bases not matched to a gene. Germline V gene data show CDR1 as SGHRS and CDR2 as YFSETQ. The CDR3 is made up of 13 amino acids. The CDR3 DNA follows: TGCGCCAGCAGCCCCGCGGGAGTTTACGAGCAGTACTTC. This translates into CASSPAGVYEQYF.

The chain employs TRBV30 and TRBJ2-3, with 8 bases that match TRBD2. V dropped 3 bases and J dropped 2; count of bases not matched to a gene: 10. Germline CDR1 is GTSNPN and CDR2 is SVGIG (reference sequence). The CDR3 loop spans 16 amino acids. The CDR3: CAWRSRGAEDTDTQYF. The CDR3 DNA reads TGTGCCTGGAGATCGCGGGGGGCCGAGGACACAGATACGCAGTATTTT.

The chain joins TRBV2 to TRBJ2-3; D gene unclear. Trimming cost V 4 bases and J 3 bases, with 8 bases left between them. The germline V gene has CDR1 SNHLY and CDR2 FYNNEI. The CDR3 loop spans 13 amino acids. The CDR3, as DNA: TGTGCCAGCAGTGTGCTCGGGACAGATACGCAGTATTTT. This codes for CASSVLGTDTQYF.

In DNA form, the CDR3 reads TGTGCCAGCAGTTTCTCCATCCCGGTGGAGCAGTACTTC. It encodes CASSFSIPVEQYF. The V call is TRBV28, the J call TRBJ2-7, with D hard to call. This CDR3 is 13 amino acids long. Looked up from germline, CDR1 is MDHEN and CDR2 is SYDVKM. The V end lost 3 bases, the J end lost 7 bases, and 13 bases lay between the germline ends.

The V and J genes are TRBV6-5 and TRBJ2-7, with TRBD2 as a possible D gene (5 bases). This CDR3 comprises 14 residues. V dropped 8 bases and J dropped 2 bases, with 16 bases sitting between them. CDR1 is MNHEY, CDR2 SVGAGI, per germline. CDR3: CASSTRRGTYEQYF. In nucleotides, the CDR3 is TGTGCCAGCTCCACCCGGAGAGGGACCTACGAGCAGTACTTC.

V is TRBV7-9 and J is TRBJ2-6; TRBD2 is a possible D gene (5 bases). With 7 bases removed from V and 0 bases from J, the gap between germline ends came to 7 bases. From germline, CDR1 is SEHNR and CDR2 FQNEAQ (reference sequence). The CDR3 spans 14 residues. CDR3 in amino acids: CASTDSSGANVLTF. The CDR3 bases are TGTGCCAGCACGGACTCCTCTGGGGCCAACGTCCTGACTTTC.

The chain uses TRBV5-1 and TRBJ1-1; possibly TRBD1 for D (5 bases). The CDR3 extends over 13 amino acids. The germline gives CDR1 SGHRS, CDR2 YFSETQ. Between the trimmed V and J ends, which lost 4 bases and 5 bases, there was a span of 12 bases. The DNA for the CDR3 is TGCGCCAGCAGCCGCAACGGGGGTACTGAAGCTTTCTTT. It is translated as CASSRNGGTEAFF. Full variable domain (remainder filled in from reference TRBV5-1 and TRBJ1-1): KAGVTQTPRYLIKTRGQQVTLSCSPISGHRSVSWYQQTPGQGLQFLFEYFSETQRNKGNFPGRFSGRQFSNSRSEMNVSTLELGDSALYLCASSRNGGTEAFFGQGTRLTVV.

The chain carries TRBV28 and TRBJ2-2; D remains ambiguous. Trimming pared 6 bases from V and 6 bases from J, leaving 14 bases between. The CDR3 is 14 amino acids. Per the germline V gene, CDR1 is MDHEN and CDR2 is SYDVKM. The CDR3 nucleotides are TGTGCCAGCAGGCCGCCTCAGTTTGCCGGGGAGCTGTTTTTT. Its translation: CASRPPQFAGELFF.

A note on this clone: Other DNA sequences from this sample encode an identical CDR3 as well. CDR3 amino acids: CSASGYNEQFF. CDR3 sequence (DNA): TGCAGTGCTAGCGGTTACAATGAGCAGTTCTTC. This chain uses TRBV20-1 with TRBJ2-1; the D is unclear. V was shortened by 3 bases and J by 4 bases, with 4 bases between the two germline ends. Germline-derived CDR1 and CDR2 are DFQATT and SNEGSKA (reference sequence). The CDR3 covers 11 residues.

The genes are TRBV30 and TRBJ1-1, with a weak D call TRBD1 (6 bases). The ends were cut back, 3 bases at V and 11 bases at J, with 25 bases in the middle. The CDR3 runs to 15 residues. The germline CDR1 and CDR2 sequences are GTSNPN and SVGIG (reference sequence). The CDR3 spells CAWSHPVAGVGTAFF. In nucleotides, the CDR3 is TGTGCCTGGAGCCATCCGGTGGCAGGGGTTGGGACGGCTTTCTTT.

J is TRBJ2-1 and V is TRBV7-2; 10 nucleotides line up with TRBD2. V dropped 2 bases and J dropped 10; count of bases not matched to a gene: 5. This CDR3 spans 14 amino acids. Germline V gene lookup returns CDR1 SGHTA and CDR2 FQGNSA. The CDR3 protein is CASSLTSGADEQFF. CDR3 sequence (DNA): TGTGCCAGCAGCTTAACTAGCGGGGCAGACGAGCAGTTCTTC.

This clone was counted only a few times. The chain has TRBV11-2 and TRBJ1-1, with 7 bases identical to TRBD1. After removal of 1 base from V and 5 bases from J, the junction contained 13 bases not matched to a gene. CDR3 length: 17 amino acids. Germline CDR1 reads SGHAT; CDR2 reads FQNNGV. This CDR3 is CASSLGAVTGLGTEAFF. The DNA of the CDR3 is TGTGCCAGCAGCTTAGGAGCTGTGACAGGGTTGGGAACTGAAGCTTTCTTT.

The table lists this clone with a count of one. The chain couples TRBV7-9 to TRBJ2-1; 9 nucleotides align to TRBD1. Trimming removed 5 bases from V and 6 bases from J; junction bases left unmatched: 8. The CDR3 covers 15 residues. Germline V lookup: CDR1 SEHNR, CDR2 FQNEAQ (reference sequence). As DNA, the CDR3 is TGTGCCAGCAGCCCAGGGACAGGGTGGCGCAATGAGCAGTTCTTC. Its protein is CASSPGTGWRNEQFF.

This rearrangement joins TRBV5-4 to TRBJ2-7; 9 bases fit TRBD2. The germline V gene encodes CDR1 SGHNT and CDR2 YYREEE (reference sequence). Germline trimming cut 0 bases from V and 4 bases from J; bases unmatched to any gene: 5. The CDR3 runs 15 residues. CDR3 in DNA: TGTGCCAGCAGCTTGGAGGGCGGGAGGGCATACGAGCAGTACTTC. Its protein is CASSLEGGRAYEQYF.

The CDR3 DNA reads TGTGCCAGCAGTTTATGGGGGGACTTAGCCAAAAACATTCAGTACTTC. Amino acids: CASSLWGDLAKNIQYF. The rearrangement links TRBV28 to TRBJ2-4; maybe TRBD2 (6 bases). The CDR3 sequence is 16 residues long. Trimming pared 0 bases from V and 0 bases from J, leaving 9 bases between. Germline V gives CDR1 MDHEN, CDR2 SYDVKM.

The chain employs TRBV5-1 and TRBJ2-5; tentative D call: TRBD1 (6 bases). The CDR3 loop spans 15 amino acids. In germline, CDR1 is SGHRS, CDR2 YFSETQ. Trimming took 3 bases from V and 4 from J, leaving 16 bases between them. CDR3 nucleotide sequence: TGCGCCAGCAGCTGGGGGTCAGGGGATGGAGAGACCCAGTACTTC. Its protein is CASSWGSGDGETQYF.

The chain uses TRBV7-9 and TRBJ2-5; 8 bases match TRBD2. The germline V gene has CDR1 SEHNR and CDR2 FQNEAQ (reference sequence). V was pared by 1 base and J by 5 bases, with 12 bases of the junction left unmatched. CDR3 length equals 17 residues. The CDR3 is CASSLGITAGEAETQYF. For the CDR3, the DNA is TGTGCCAGCAGCTTAGGGATAACAGCGGGAGAGGCGGAGACCCAGTACTTC.

V gene TRBV7-2 combines with J gene TRBJ2-2, with 10 bases matching TRBD1. V gave up 5 bases and J gave up 4 bases; unmatched junction bases: 4. The CDR3 is 15 amino acids. Germline V CDR1 and CDR2: SGHTA, FQGNSA. The CDR3 nucleotides are TGTGCCAGCAGCCCCGACAGGGGGCTCACCGGGGAGCTGTTTTTT. The encoded protein is CASSPDRGLTGELFF. Full variable domain (remainder filled in from reference TRBV7-2 and TRBJ2-2): GAGVSQSPSNKVTEKGKDVELRCDPISGHTALYWYRQSLGQGLEFLIYFQGNSAPDKSGLPSDRFSAERTGGSVSTLTIQRTQQEDSAVYLCASSPDRGLTGELFFGEGSRLTVL.

The chain carries TRBV27 and TRBJ2-7, with D uncertain. The CDR3 runs 14 residues. Germline CDR1 and CDR2: MNHEY and SMNVEV (reference sequence). V was cut by 6 bases and J by 5 bases, with 17 bases left in between. The CDR3 loop reads CASSPRPETHEQYF. CDR3 bases: TGTGCCAGCAGCCCTAGGCCGGAGACCCACGAGCAGTACTTC.

As regards this clone: Mismatch with germline at one junction end may stem from a read error. The CDR3 DNA is TGTGCCAGCAGTGAATGGCAGGGGCAAGAGACCCGGTACTTC. This gives the protein CASSEWQGQETRYF. The V call is TRBV25-1, the J call TRBJ2-5; a possible D gene is TRBD1 (6 bases). Germline V gene sequence: CDR1 MGHDK, CDR2 SYGVNS. There are 14 residues in the CDR3.

The gene calls are TRBV19 and TRBJ2-7, with 7 positions matching TRBD2. Germline loops: CDR1 LNHDA, CDR2 SQIVND (reference sequence). V was pared by 4 bases and J by 3 bases, with 0 bases of the junction left unmatched. This CDR3 has 12 amino acids. As DNA, the CDR3 is TGTGCCAGTAGTAGCGGGAGCTACGAGCAGTACTTC. Translating it yields CASSSGSYEQYF.